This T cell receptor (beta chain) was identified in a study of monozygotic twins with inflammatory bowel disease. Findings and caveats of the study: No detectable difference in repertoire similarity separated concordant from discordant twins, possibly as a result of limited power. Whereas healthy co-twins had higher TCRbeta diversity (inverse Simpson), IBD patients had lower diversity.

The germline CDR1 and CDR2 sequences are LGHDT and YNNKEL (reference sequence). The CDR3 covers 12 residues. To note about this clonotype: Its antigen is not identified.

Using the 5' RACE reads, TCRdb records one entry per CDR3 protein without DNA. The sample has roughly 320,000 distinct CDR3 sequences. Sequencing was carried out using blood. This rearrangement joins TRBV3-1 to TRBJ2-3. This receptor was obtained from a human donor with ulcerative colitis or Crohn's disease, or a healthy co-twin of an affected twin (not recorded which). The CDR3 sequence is CASSQDSDTQYF.